Described below is a single TCR beta chain sequence and its context. Sequencing used immunoSEQ multiplex PCR; TCRdb keeps in-frame clones, though not all of them. The sample records 1,500,000 or so clones, 96% being singletons. Germline CDR1 and CDR2: MDHEN and SYDVKM. The CDR3 is 15 amino acids. Losses at the gene ends were 7 bases for V and 4 bases for J; bases not matched to a gene: 8. This sample stems from a study of shared clonotypes between healthy human individuals. The receptor comes from a man aged 25-45 years in good health. The sequenced sample was naive CD4+ T cells sorted from blood. Subset noted: CD45RA+ positively selected. V usage is TRBV28 and J usage is TRBJ2-1; 9 bases agree with TRBD2. The CDR3 sequence is CASTLSAGGYNEQFF. The CDR3 DNA reads as TGTGCCAGCACCCTCTCGGCGGGAGGGTACAATGAGCAGTTCTTC.